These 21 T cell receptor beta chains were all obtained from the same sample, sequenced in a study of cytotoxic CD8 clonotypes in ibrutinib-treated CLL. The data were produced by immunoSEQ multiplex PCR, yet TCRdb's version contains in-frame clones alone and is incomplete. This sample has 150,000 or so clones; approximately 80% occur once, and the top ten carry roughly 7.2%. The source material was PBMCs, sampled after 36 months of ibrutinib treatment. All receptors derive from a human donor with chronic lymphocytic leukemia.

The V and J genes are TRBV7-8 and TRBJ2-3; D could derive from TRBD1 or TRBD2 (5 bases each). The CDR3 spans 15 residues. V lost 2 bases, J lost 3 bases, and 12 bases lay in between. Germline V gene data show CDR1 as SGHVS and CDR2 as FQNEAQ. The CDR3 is CASSLLGPHTDTQYF. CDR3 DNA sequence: TGTGCCAGCAGCTTACTGGGACCGCATACAGATACGCAGTATTTT. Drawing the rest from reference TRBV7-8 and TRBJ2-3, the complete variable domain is GAGVSQSPRYKVAKRGQDVALRCDPISGHVSLFWYQQALGQGPEFLTYFQNEAQLDKSGLPSDRFFAERPEGSVSTLKIQRTQQEDSAVYLCASSLLGPHTDTQYFGPGTRLTVL.

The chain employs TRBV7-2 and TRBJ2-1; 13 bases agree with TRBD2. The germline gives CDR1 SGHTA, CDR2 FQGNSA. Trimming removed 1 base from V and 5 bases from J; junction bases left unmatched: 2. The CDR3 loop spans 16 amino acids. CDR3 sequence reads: CASSLEGLAGNNEQFF. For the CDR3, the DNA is TGTGCCAGCAGCTTAGAGGGACTAGCGGGAAACAATGAGCAGTTCTTC.

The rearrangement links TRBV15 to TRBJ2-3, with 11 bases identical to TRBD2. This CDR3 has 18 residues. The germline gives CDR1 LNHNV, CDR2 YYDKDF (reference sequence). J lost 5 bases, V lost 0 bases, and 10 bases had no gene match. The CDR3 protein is CATSRDGVLAGVQDTQYF. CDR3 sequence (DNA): TGTGCCACCAGCAGAGACGGGGTACTAGCGGGAGTTCAAGATACGCAGTATTTT.

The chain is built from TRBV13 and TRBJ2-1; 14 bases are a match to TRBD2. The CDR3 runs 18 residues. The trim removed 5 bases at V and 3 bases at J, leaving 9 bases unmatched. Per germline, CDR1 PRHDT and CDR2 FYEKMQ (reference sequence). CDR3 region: CASSSFGLAGGFYNEQFF. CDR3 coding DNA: TGTGCCAGCAGCAGCTTCGGACTAGCGGGAGGTTTCTACAATGAGCAGTTCTTC.

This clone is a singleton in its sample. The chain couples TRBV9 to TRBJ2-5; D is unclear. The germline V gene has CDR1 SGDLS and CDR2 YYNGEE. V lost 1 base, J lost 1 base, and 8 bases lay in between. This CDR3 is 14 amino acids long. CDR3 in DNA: TGTGCCAGCAGCGTACCTTCCCCCCAAGAGACCCAGTACTTC. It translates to CASSVPSPQETQYF.

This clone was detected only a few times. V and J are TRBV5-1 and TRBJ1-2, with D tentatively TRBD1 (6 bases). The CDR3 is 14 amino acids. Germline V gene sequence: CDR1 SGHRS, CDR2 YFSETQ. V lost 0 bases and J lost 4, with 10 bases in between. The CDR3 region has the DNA TGCGCCAGCAGCTTGGCCAGGGGATTCTATGGCTACACCTTC. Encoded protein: CASSLARGFYGYTF.

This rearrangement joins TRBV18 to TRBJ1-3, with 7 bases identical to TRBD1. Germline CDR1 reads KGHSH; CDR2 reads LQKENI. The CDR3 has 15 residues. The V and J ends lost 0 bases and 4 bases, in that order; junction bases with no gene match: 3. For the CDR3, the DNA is TGTGCCAGCTCACCACCAGACAGGGTCGGAAACACCATATATTTT. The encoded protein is CASSPPDRVGNTIYF.

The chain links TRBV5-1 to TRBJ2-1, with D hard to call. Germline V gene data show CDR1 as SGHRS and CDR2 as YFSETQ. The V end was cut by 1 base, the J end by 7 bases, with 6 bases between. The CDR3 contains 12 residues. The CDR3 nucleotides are TGCGCCAGCAGCTTGTATGAGAATGAGCAGTTCTTC. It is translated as CASSLYENEQFF.

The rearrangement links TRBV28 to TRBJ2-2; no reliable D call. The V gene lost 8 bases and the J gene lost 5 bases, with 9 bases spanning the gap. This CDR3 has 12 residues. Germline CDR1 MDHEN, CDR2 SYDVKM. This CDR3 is CASRARTGELFF. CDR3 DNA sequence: TGTGCCAGCCGGGCAAGGACCGGGGAGCTGTTTTTT.

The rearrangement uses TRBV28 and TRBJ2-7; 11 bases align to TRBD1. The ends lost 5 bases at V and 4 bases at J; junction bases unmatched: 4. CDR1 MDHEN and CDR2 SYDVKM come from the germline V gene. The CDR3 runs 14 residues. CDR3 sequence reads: CASSGGTGGYEQYF. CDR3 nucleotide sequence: TGTGCCAGCAGTGGCGGGACAGGGGGTTACGAGCAGTACTTC.

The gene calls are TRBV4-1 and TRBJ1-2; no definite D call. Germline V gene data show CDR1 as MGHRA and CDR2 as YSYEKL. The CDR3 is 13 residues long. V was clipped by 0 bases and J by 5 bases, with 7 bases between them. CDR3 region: CASSQDRGYGYTF. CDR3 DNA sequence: TGCGCCAGCAGCCAAGATCGGGGTTATGGCTACACCTTC.

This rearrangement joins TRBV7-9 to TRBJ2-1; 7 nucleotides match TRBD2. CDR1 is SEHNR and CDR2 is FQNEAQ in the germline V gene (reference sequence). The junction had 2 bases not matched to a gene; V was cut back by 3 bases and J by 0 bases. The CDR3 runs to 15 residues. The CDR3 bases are TGTGCCAGCAGCTTCCGCGGGAGCTCCTACAATGAGCAGTTCTTC. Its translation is CASSFRGSSYNEQFF.

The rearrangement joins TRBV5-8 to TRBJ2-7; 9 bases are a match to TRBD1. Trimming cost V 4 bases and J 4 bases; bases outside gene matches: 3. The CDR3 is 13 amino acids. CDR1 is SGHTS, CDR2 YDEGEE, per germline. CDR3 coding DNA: TGTGCCAGCAGCCGGACAGGGGTGTACGAGCAGTACTTC. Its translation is CASSRTGVYEQYF.

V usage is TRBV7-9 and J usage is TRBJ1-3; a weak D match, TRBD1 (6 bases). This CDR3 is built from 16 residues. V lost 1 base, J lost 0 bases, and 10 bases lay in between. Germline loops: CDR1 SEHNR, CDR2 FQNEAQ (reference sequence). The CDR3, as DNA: TGTGCCAGCAGCTTAGTACAGGGTCGCTCTGGAAACACCATATATTTT. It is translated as CASSLVQGRSGNTIYF.

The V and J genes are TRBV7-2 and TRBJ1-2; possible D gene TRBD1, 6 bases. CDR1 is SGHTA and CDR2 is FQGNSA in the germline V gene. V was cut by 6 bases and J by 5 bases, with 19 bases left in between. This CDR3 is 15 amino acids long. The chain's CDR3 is CASRPTGGARYGYTF. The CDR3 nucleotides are TGTGCCAGCAGACCCACCGGGGGGGCGAGGTATGGCTACACCTTC. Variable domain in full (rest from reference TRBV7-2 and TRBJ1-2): GAGVSQSPSNKVTEKGKDVELRCDPISGHTALYWYRQSLGQGLEFLIYFQGNSAPDKSGLPSDRFSAERTGGSVSTLTIQRTQQEDSAVYLCASRPTGGARYGYTFGSGTRLTVV.

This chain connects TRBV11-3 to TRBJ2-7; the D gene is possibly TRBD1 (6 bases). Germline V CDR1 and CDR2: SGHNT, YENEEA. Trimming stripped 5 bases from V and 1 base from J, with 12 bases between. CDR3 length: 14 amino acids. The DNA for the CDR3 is TGTGCCAGCAGCCAAGCAGGGGTTTCCTACGAGCAGTACTTC. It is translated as CASSQAGVSYEQYF.

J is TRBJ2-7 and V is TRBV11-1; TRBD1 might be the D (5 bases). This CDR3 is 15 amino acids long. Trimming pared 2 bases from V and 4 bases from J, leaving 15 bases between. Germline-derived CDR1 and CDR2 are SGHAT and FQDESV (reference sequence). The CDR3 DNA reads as TGTGCCAGCAGCTTATCCGGCCAGGGATTTTACGAGCAGTACTTC. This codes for CASSLSGQGFYEQYF.

The CDR3 DNA sequence: TGTGCCAGCAGGACTCCGGGACAGAACAATGAGCAGTTCTTC. Encoded protein: CASRTPGQNNEQFF. This chain connects TRBV2 to TRBJ2-1, with TRBD1 matching 7 bases. V dropped 6 bases and J dropped 5; count of bases not matched to a gene: 7. The CDR3 totals 14 residues. CDR1 and CDR2 (germline): SNHLY, FYNNEI.

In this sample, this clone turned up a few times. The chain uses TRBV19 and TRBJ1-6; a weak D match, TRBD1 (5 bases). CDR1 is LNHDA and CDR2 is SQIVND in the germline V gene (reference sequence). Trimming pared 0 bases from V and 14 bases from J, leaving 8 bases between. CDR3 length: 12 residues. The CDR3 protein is CASSIDRATLHF. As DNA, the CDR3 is TGTGCCAGTAGTATAGACAGGGCGACCCTCCACTTT.

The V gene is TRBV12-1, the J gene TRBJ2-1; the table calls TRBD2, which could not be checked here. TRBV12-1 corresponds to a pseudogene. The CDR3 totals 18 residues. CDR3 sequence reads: CASSFGPSGFTSYNEQFF. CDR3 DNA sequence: TGTGCCAGCAGCTTTGGTCCTAGCGGGTTCACCTCCTACAATGAGCAGTTCTTC.

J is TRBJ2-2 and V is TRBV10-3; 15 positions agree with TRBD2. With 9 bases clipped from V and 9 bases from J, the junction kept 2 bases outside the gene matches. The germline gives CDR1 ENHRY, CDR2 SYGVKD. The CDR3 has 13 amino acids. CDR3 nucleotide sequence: TGTGCCATGGGACTAGCGGGGGGCAGGGAGCTGTTTTTT. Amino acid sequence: CAMGLAGGRELFF.